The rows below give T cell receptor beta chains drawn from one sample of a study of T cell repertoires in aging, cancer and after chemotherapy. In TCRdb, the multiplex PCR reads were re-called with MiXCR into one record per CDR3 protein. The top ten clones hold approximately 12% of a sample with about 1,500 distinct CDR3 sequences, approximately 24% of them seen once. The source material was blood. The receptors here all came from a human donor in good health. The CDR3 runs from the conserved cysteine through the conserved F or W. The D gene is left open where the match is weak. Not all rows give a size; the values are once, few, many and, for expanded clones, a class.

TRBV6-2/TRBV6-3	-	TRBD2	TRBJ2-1	TGTGCCACCGAACAAGGGACTAGCGGCGATTACAATGAGCAGTTCTTC	CATEQGTSGDYNEQFF
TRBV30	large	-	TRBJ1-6	TGTGCCTGGAGTGCAACAGGGTCGGTTCGTAATTCACCCCTCCACTTT	CAWSATGSVRNSPLHF
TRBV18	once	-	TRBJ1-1	TGTGCCAGCTCCCCAAGGGGGAATTGGGAAGCTTTCTTT	CASSPRGNWEAFF
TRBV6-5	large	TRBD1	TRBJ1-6	TGTGCCAGCAGGACCCAGGGGGAGGTTTTGCGTTCACCCCTCCACTTT	CASRTQGEVLRSPLHF
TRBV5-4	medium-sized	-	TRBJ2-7	TGTGCCAGCAGCTTCCGGCGGGGCTCTACATACTACGAGCAGTACTTC	CASSFRRGSTYYEQYF
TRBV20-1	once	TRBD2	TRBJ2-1	TGCAGTGCTACTCCAGCGGGAGTAACTAATGAGCAGTTCTTC	CSATPAGVTNEQFF
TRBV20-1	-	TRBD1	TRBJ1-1	TGCAGCCCGGGACAGGGAAGGTTAGCTTTCTTT	CSPGQGRLAFF
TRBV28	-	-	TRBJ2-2	TGTGCCAGCAGTTTGAATTTAGGGCTTGGGGGGGAGCTGTTTTTT	CASSLNLGLGGELFF
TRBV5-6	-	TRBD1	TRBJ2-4	TGTGCCAGCACCAACCGCAGACAGGCGACAGGGTGGCAAAACATTCAGTACTTC	CASTNRRQATGWQNIQYF
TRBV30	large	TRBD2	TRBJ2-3	TGTGCCTGGAGTGGAGGACTAGCTGTCACAGATACGCAGTATTTT	CAWSGGLAVTDTQYF
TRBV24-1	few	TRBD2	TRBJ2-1	TGTGCCACCAGTGTGCCGGGAGGGGGAGAGCAGTTCTTC	CATSVPGGGEQFF
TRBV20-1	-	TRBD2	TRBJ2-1	TGCAGTGCCCGGGGGAGGGGCGGGAGGGAAGGTGAGCAGTTCTTC	CSARGRGGREGEQFF
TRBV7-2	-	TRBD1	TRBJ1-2	TGTGCCAGCAGCACTGCCCAGGGGGACTATGGCTACACCTTC	CASSTAQGDYGYTF
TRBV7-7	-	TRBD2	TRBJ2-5	TGTGCCAGCAGCCCGGGACTAGCGGGAGCAGAGACCCAGTACTTC	CASSPGLAGAETQYF